This T cell receptor beta chain is from a study of blood T cell repertoires in COVID-19. Looking at the study overall: Specimens from acute and convalescent COVID-19 originated in the United States, Italy and Spain. T cells, B-cell-depleted T cells, or PBMCs provided the cDNA or gDNA that served as material.

V gave up 6 bases and J gave up 3 bases, with 16 bases separating them. This CDR3 has 15 residues. Germline-derived CDR1 and CDR2 are SGHTA and FQGNSA. Seattle patients were enrolled while actively infected and followed longitudinally. In the authors' methods: How many nucleated cells were present was estimated from reference gene primer amplification. The assay was immunoSEQ multiplex PCR, and TCRdb's table has in-frame clones only and misses some. V, J and clone size reflect that table, while D and trimming were determined from the DNA. The sample lists fewer than 600,000 clones, about 88% occurring once.

This rearrangement joins TRBV7-2 to TRBJ2-3, with D possibly TRBD2 on 6 matching bases. The TCR sequence derives from a young man with COVID-19, enrolled during active disease. The sample taken for sequencing was peripheral blood. The CDR3 nucleotides are TGTGCCAGCAGTCTACCGCGGGGTATGACAGATACGCAGTATTTT. Translating gives CASSLPRGMTDTQYF.